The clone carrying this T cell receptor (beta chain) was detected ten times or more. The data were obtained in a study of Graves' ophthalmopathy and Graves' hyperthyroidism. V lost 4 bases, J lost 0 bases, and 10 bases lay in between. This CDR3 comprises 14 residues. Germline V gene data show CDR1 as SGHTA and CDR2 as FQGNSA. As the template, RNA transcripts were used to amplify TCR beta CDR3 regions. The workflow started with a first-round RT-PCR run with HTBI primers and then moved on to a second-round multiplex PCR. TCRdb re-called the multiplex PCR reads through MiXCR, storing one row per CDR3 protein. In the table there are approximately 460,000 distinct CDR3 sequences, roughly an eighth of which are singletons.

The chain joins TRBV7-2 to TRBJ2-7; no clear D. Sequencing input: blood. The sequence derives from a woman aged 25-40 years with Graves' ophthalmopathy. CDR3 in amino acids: CASSSTHSSYEQYF. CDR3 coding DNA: TGTGCCAGCAGCTCCACACATAGCTCCTACGAGCAGTACTTC.